This TCR beta chain is drawn from a study of blood T cell repertoires in COVID-19. Study as a whole: PBMCs, B-cell-depleted T cells, or T cells provided the cDNA or gDNA that made up the material.

Clones were sequenced by immunoSEQ multiplex PCR, and TCRdb holds only the in-frame ones, with some missing. Among about 320,000 clones listed, around 85% were seen once. The CDR3 extends over 16 amino acids. Trimming stripped 0 bases from V and 3 bases from J, with 12 bases between. Germline CDR1 and CDR2: SGHRS and YFSETQ. Participant reports of clinical history set cohort assignment. All exposed participants met a person with COVID-19 within 2 weeks before entering the study. The receptor was derived from a woman in her thirties who had been exposed to COVID-19. Source material: PBMCs or T cells enriched from blood (not recorded which). The chain is built from TRBV5-1 and TRBJ2-2; the D gene is possibly TRBD1 (7 bases). As DNA, the CDR3 is TGCGCCAGCAGCTTGGCCGACAGGGAGGACACCGGGGAGCTGTTTTTT. Its protein product is CASSLADREDTGELFF.